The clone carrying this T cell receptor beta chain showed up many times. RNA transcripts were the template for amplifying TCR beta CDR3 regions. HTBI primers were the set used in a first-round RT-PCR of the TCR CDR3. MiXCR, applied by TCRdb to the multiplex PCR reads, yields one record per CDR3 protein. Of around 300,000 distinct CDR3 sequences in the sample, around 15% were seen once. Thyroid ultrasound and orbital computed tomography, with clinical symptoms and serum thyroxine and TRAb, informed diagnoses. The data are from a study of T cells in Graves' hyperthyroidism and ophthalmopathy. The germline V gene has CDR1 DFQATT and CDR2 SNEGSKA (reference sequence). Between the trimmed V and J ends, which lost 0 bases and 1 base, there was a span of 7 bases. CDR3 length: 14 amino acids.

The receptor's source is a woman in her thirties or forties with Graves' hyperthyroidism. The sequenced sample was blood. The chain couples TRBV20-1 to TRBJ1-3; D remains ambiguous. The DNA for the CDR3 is TGCAGTGCTAGAGATCAGAGTTCTGGAAACACCATATATTTT. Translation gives CSARDQSSGNTIYF.